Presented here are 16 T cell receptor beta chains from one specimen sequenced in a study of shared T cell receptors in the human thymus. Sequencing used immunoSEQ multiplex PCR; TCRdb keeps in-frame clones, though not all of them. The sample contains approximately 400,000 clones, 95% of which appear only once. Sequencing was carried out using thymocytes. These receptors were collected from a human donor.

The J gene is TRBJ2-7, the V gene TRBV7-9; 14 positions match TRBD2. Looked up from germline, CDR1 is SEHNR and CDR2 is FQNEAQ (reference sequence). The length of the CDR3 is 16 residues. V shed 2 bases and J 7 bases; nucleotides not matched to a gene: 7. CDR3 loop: CASSLRLAGGPGEQYF. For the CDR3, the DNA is TGTGCCAGCAGCTTACGACTAGCGGGAGGGCCGGGGGAGCAGTACTTC. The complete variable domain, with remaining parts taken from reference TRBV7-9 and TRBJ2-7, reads DTGVSQNPRHKITKRGQNVTFRCDPISEHNRLYWYRQTLGQGPEFLTYFQNEAQLEKSRLLSDRFSAERPKGSFSTLEIQRTEQGDSAMYLCASSLRLAGGPGEQYFGPGTRLTVT.

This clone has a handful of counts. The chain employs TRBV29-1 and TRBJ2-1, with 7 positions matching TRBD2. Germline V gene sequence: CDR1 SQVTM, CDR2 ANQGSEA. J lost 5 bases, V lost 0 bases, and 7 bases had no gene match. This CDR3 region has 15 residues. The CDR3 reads CSVEDRSGTHNEQFF. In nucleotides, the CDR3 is TGCAGCGTTGAAGATCGAAGCGGGACTCACAATGAGCAGTTCTTC.

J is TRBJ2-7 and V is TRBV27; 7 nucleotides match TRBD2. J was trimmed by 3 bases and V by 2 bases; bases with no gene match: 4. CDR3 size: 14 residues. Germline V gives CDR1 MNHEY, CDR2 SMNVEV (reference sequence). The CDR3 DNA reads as TGTGCCAGCAGTTTAAGTGGGAGGGTCTACGAGCAGTACTTC. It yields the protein CASSLSGRVYEQYF.

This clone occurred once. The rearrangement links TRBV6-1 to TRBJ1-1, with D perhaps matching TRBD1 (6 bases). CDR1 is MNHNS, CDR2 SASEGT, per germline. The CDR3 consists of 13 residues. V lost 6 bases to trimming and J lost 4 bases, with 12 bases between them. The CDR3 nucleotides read TGTGCCAGCAGCCAGGGGAGGAGCACTGAAGCTTTCTTT. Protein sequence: CASSQGRSTEAFF.

CDR3 DNA: TGTGCCAGCAGCGTAGGAGGATACACCGGGGAGCTGTTTTTT. This encodes CASSVGGYTGELFF. The V call is TRBV9, the J call TRBJ2-2; D gene uncertain. Germline V gene data show CDR1 as SGDLS and CDR2 as YYNGEE. CDR3 size: 14 residues. V was trimmed by 0 bases and J by 3 bases, leaving 6 bases between them.

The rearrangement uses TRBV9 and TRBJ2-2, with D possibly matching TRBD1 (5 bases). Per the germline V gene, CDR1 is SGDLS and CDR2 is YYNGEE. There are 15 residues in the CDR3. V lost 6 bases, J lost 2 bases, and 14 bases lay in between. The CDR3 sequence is CASKGQQANTGELFF. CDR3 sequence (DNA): TGTGCCAGCAAGGGCCAACAGGCAAACACCGGGGAGCTGTTTTTT.

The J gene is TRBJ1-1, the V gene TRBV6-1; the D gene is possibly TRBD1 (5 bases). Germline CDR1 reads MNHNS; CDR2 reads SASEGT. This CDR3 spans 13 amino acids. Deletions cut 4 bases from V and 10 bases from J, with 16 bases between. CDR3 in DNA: TGTGCCAGCAGTGGACCCGGGGGGACCTTAGCTTTCTTT. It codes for CASSGPGGTLAFF.

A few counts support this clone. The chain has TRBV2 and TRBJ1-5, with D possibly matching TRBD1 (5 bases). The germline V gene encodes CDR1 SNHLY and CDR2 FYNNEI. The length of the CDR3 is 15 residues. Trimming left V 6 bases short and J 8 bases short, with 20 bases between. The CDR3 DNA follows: TGTGCCAGCAGCGGCGGGGGAAGCCACCGGGAGCCCCAGCATTTT. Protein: CASSGGGSHREPQHF.

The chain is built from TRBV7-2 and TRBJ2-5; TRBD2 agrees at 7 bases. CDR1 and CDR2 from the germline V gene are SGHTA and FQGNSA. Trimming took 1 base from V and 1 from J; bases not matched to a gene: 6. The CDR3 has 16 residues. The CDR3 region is CASSLVSRLAQETQYF. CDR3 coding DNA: TGTGCCAGCAGCTTAGTATCCAGACTAGCCCAAGAGACCCAGTACTTC.

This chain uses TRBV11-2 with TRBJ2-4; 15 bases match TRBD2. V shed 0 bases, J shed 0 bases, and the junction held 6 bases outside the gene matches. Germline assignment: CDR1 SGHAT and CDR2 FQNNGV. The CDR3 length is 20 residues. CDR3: CASSLERTSGRAEAKNIQYF. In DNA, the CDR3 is TGTGCCAGCAGCTTAGAGAGGACTAGCGGGAGGGCCGAAGCCAAAAACATTCAGTACTTC.

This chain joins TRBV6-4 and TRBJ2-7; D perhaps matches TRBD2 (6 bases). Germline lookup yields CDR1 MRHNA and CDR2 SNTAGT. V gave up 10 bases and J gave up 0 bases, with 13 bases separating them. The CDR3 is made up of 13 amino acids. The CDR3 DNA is TGTGCCACCCCCGGGGGACCCTCCTACGAGCAGTACTTC. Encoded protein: CATPGGPSYEQYF.

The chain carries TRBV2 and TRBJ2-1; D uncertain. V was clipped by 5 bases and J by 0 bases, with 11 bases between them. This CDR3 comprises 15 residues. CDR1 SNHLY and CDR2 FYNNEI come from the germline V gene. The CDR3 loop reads CASSIPRASYNEQFF. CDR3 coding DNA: TGTGCCAGCAGTATTCCGCGTGCCTCCTACAATGAGCAGTTCTTC.

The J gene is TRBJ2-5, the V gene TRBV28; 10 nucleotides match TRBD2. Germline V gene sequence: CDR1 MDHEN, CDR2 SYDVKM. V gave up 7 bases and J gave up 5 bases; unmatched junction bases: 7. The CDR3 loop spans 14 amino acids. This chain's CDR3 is CASKLAGEWETQYF. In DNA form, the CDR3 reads TGTGCCAGCAAGCTAGCGGGAGAATGGGAGACCCAGTACTTC.

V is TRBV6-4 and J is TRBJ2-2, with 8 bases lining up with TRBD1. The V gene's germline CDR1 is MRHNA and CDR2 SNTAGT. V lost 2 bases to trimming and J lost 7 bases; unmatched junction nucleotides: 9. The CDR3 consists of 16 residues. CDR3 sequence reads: CASSDRLGQESGELFF. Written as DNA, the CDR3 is TGTGCCAGCAGTGACAGGCTGGGACAGGAGAGCGGGGAGCTGTTTTTT.

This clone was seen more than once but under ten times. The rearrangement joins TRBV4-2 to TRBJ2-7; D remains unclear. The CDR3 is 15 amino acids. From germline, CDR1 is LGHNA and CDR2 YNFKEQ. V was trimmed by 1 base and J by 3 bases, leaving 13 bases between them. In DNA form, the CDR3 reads TGTGCCAGCAGCCAAGGTGAAGGGCCTAGCTACGAGCAGTACTTC. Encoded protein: CASSQGEGPSYEQYF.

CDR3 in amino acids: CASSLAEARGNQYYEQYF. The CDR3 DNA sequence: TGTGCCAGCAGCTTAGCGGAGGCCCGGGGGAACCAATACTACGAGCAGTACTTC. V usage is TRBV7-6 and J usage is TRBJ2-7, with a tentative D call TRBD2 (6 bases). CDR3 length: 18 residues. Per germline, CDR1 SGHVS and CDR2 FNYEAQ. Trimming took off 0 bases at V and 3 bases at J, with 21 bases between the two ends.